There are many counts of the clone carrying this T cell receptor beta chain. Its antigen is unidentified. This sample was included in a study of response to subunit inactivated influenza vaccine. TCRdb passed the RT-PCR reads through MiXCR, listing each CDR3 protein once. The sample records about 780,000 distinct CDR3 sequences, approximately 17% being singletons. Study-wide findings and caveats: Authors suggested that a seasonal influenza vaccination recruits few new T cells each time.

This receptor was identified in a man in his forties or fifties who received an inactivated influenza vaccine. This specimen was PBMCs from blood, taken more than 4 days after vaccination.

CDR3 amino acids: CASSLGSGQGYEQYF. DNA for the CDR3: TGTGCCAGCAGCTTGGGTTCGGGACAGGGCTACGAGCAGTACTTC. The chain links TRBV7-2 to TRBJ2-7; 9 nucleotides align to TRBD1. V trimming: 3 bases; J trimming: 3 bases; junction bases outside the gene matches: 6. Germline assignment: CDR1 SGHTA and CDR2 FQGNSA. The CDR3 runs to 15 residues.